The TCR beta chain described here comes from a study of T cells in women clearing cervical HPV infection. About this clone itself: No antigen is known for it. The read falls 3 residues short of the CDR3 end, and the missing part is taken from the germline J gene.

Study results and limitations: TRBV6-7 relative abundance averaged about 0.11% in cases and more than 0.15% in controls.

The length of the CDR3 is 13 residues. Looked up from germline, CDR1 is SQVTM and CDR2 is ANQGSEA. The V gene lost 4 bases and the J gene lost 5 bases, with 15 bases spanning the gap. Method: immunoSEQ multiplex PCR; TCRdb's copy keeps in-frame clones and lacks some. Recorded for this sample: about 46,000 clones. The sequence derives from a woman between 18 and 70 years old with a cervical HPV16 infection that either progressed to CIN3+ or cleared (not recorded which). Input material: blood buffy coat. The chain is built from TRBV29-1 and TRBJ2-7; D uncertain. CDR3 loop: CSVVGAARDEQYF. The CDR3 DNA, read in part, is TGCAGCGTTGTCGGTGCGGCACGGGACGAG.